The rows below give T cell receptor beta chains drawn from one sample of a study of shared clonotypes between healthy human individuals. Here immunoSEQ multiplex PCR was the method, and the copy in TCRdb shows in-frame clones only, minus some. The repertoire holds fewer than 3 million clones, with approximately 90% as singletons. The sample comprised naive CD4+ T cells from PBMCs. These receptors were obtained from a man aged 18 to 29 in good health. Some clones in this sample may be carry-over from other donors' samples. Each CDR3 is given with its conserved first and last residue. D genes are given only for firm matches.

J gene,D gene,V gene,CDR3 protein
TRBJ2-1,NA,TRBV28,CAARGYSYNEQFF
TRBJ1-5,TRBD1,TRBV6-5,CASRRGTVNQPQHF
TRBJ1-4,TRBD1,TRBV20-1,CSAGGEKLFF
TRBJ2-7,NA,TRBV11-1,CASSFSGAGNYYEQYF
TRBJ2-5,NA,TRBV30,CAWASKGNRETQYF
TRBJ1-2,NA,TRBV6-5,CASSYSQGTHGYTF
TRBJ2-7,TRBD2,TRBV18,CASSAGTSVYEQYF
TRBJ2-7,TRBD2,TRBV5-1,CASSLAAGISYEQYF
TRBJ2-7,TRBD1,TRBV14,CASSPLGTGGYEQYF
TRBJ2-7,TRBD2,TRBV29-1,CSVSGLNFYEQYF
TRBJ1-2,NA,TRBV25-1,CASSGLEDHNYGYTF
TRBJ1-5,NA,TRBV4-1,CASSQDDQVSNQPQHF
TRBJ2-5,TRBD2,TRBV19,CASSMGAGGTQYF
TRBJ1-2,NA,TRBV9,CASSATEYGYTF
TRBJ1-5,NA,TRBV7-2,CASSLAFQPQHF
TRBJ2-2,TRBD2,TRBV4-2,CASSQVPGLAPDTGELFF
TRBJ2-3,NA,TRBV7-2,CASRLGLSLDTQYF
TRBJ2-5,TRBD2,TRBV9,CASSPRLAGDVKETQYF
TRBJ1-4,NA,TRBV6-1,CASKSPNEKLFF
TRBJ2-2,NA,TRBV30,CAWSGGRANTGELFF
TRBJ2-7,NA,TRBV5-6,CASSLYAYEQYF
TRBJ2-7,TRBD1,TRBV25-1,CASSERTGGVYEQYF
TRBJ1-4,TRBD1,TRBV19,CASRNYRGNEKLFF
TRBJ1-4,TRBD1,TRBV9,CASSPRTGGEEKLFF
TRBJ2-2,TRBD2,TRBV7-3,CASSLRAAGVTSTGELFF
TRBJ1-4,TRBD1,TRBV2,CASSEMRDRAYEKLFF
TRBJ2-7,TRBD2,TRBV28,CASSFRTSGNYEQYF
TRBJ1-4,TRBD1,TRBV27,CASSATHRGTNEKLFF
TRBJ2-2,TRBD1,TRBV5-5,CASSLDRTGRSTGELFF
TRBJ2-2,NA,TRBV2,CASSEQGTTGELFF
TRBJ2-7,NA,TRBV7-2,CASSSQRPRSYEQYF
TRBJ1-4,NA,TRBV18,CASSPTSRNVGEKLFF
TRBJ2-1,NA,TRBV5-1,CASSGGGAGNEQFF
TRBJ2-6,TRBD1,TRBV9,CASSATGTGGTGANVLTF
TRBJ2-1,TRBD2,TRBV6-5,CASSYSTSGSGVEQFF
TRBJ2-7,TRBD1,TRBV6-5,CASSYSGQGSYEQYF
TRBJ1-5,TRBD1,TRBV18,CASSPDRGEQMHYQPQHF
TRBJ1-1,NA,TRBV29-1,CSVEEATNTEAFF
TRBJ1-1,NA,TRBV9,CASSVGWDTLAGYAFF
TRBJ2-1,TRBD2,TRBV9,CASSVFSGPHNEQFF
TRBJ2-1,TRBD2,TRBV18,CASSILAGVDNEQFF
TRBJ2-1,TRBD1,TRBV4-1,CASSQDDRGREQFF
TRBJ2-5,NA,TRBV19,CASSPGRAWETQYF
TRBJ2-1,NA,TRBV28,CASSSSSYNEQFF
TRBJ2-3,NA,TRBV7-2,CASSLLPLGVDTQYF
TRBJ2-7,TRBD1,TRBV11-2,CASSSPYRGQNEQYF